Each of the 18 T cell receptor beta chains below was sequenced from the same sample in a study of early T cells in non-severe SARS-CoV-2 infection. TCRdb redid the calling of the 5' RACE reads with MiXCR, one entry per CDR3 protein. The profile shows just over 60,000 distinct CDR3 sequences, 8% to 10% of them singletons. The sequenced material came from whole blood. The source is an adult who was a healthcare worker with PCR-confirmed SARS-CoV-2 infection or an uninfected control (not recorded which).

This clonotype was observed a few times. The rearrangement links TRBV5-1 to TRBJ2-3; D is perhaps TRBD2 (5 bases). Per the germline V gene, CDR1 is SGHRS and CDR2 is YFSETQ. The CDR3 has 18 amino acids. V shed 5 bases and J shed 0 bases, with 22 bases lying between them. Here the CDR3 reads CASSSRSGIFLSTDTQYF. The CDR3 DNA reads TGCGCCAGCAGTTCCCGGTCGGGGATTTTCCTAAGCACAGATACGCAGTATTTT.

The chain carries TRBV6-6 and TRBJ2-1, with 8 bases identical to TRBD1. Germline V gene sequence: CDR1 MNHNY, CDR2 SVGAGI (reference sequence). The V segment lost 8 bases and the J segment 4 bases; nucleotides outside the gene matches: 10. The CDR3 runs 15 residues. CDR3 loop: CASWSGTGGYNEQFF. The CDR3 bases are TGTGCCAGCTGGTCCGGGACAGGTGGATACAATGAGCAGTTCTTC.

The J gene is TRBJ2-1, the V gene TRBV6-1; tentatively, D is TRBD2 (6 bases). The CDR3 contains 12 residues. Germline V lookup: CDR1 MNHNS, CDR2 SASEGT. V dropped 3 bases and J dropped 8 bases, with 8 bases sitting between them. CDR3 sequence reads: CASSERGHEQFF. CDR3 DNA sequence: TGTGCCAGCAGTGAGCGGGGCCATGAGCAGTTCTTC.

This chain uses TRBV7-9 with TRBJ1-5, with 8 bases aligning to TRBD1. Per the germline V gene, CDR1 is SEHNR and CDR2 is FQNEAQ (reference sequence). The V segment lost 5 bases and the J segment 1 base; nucleotides outside the gene matches: 1. This CDR3 contains 14 residues. DNA for the CDR3: TGTGCCAGCAGCCGGACAGGGAGCAATCAGCCCCAGCATTTT. It specifies CASSRTGSNQPQHF.

The gene calls are TRBV5-1 and TRBJ2-3; D is ambiguous. Germline CDR1 is SGHRS and CDR2 is YFSETQ. V gave up 0 bases and J gave up 4 bases, with 6 bases separating them. The CDR3 length is 13 residues. Here the CDR3 reads CASSLEWSDTQYF. The CDR3, as DNA: TGCGCCAGCAGCTTGGAATGGTCAGATACGCAGTATTTT.

V is TRBV15 and J is TRBJ1-2, with 8 nucleotides matching TRBD1. The junction had 14 bases not matched to a gene; V was cut back by 8 bases and J by 3 bases. The CDR3 is 16 amino acids. Germline V gives CDR1 LNHNV, CDR2 YYDKDF (reference sequence). In DNA form, the CDR3 reads TGTGCCACCTGCACAGCGTTGGACAGGGTGTACTATGGCTACACCTTC. Encoded protein: CATCTALDRVYYGYTF.

Many counts were recorded for this clonotype. CDR3 bases: TGTGCCAGCTCACCTACAGGGGCAAATGAAAAACTGTTTTTT. Translated: CASSPTGANEKLFF. This chain joins TRBV18 and TRBJ1-4; 7 positions agree with TRBD1. CDR1 and CDR2 (germline): KGHSH, LQKENI. The CDR3 has 14 amino acids. Losses at the gene ends were 3 bases for V and 5 bases for J; bases not matched to a gene: 3.

CDR3 bases: TGCGCCAGCAGCCAAGATCCCGGGATAAGATCTGAAGCTTTCTTT. This translates into CASSQDPGIRSEAFF. V gene TRBV4-1 combines with J gene TRBJ1-1, with D unresolved. Per germline, CDR1 MGHRA and CDR2 YSYEKL. The V end lost 0 bases, the J end lost 6 bases, and 14 bases lay between the germline ends. The CDR3 is 15 amino acids.

V usage is TRBV4-1 and J usage is TRBJ2-3; D is possibly TRBD2 (5 bases). Germline values: CDR1 MGHRA, CDR2 YSYEKL. The CDR3 covers 17 residues. Trimming stripped 5 bases from V and 6 bases from J, with 24 bases between. DNA for the CDR3: TGCGCCAGCAGCTACCCGGTCGGCAGGCGAGGGAGTGATACGCAGTATTTT. It encodes CASSYPVGRRGSDTQYF.

This chain joins TRBV7-3 and TRBJ2-1; the D call may be TRBD1 or TRBD2 (6 bases each). The CDR3 has 13 amino acids. The V end was cut by 6 bases, the J end by 7 bases, with 13 bases between. The germline V gene encodes CDR1 SGHTA and CDR2 FQGTGA. This CDR3 reads CASSRGPGNEQFF. CDR3 DNA: TGTGCCAGCAGTCGGGGGCCGGGAAATGAGCAGTTCTTC. Filled out from reference TRBV7-3 and TRBJ2-1, the complete variable domain reads GAGVSQTPSNKVTEKGKYVELRCDPISGHTALYWYRQSLGQGPEFLIYFQGTGAADDSGLPNDRFFAVRPEGSVSTLKIQRTERGDSAVYLCASSRGPGNEQFFGPGTRLTVL.

In its sample, this clonotype was seen a few times. The V and J genes are TRBV5-1 and TRBJ2-3; no reliable D call. Germline assignment: CDR1 SGHRS and CDR2 YFSETQ. With 4 bases removed from V and 9 bases from J, the gap between germline ends came to 12 bases. CDR3 length: 12 residues. The CDR3 here is CASSPIQGTQYF. The CDR3 DNA is TGCGCCAGCAGCCCTATTCAAGGGACGCAGTATTTT.

There are many counts of this clonotype. This chain joins TRBV6-6 and TRBJ1-1; 7 bases are a match to TRBD1. Per the germline V gene, CDR1 is MNHNY and CDR2 is SVGAGI (reference sequence). CDR3 length equals 12 residues. The V segment lost 7 bases and the J segment 5 bases; nucleotides outside the gene matches: 4. CDR3: CASTRQGTEAFF. In DNA, the CDR3 is TGTGCCAGCACCCGACAGGGAACTGAAGCTTTCTTT.

This clonotype was counted many times. The chain recombines TRBV7-2 with TRBJ2-6; D is uncertain. Germline CDR1 reads SGHTA; CDR2 reads FQGNSA. V was shortened by 5 bases and J by 0 bases, with 8 bases between the two germline ends. This CDR3 has 15 amino acids. Here the CDR3 reads CASSPRRSGANVLTF. CDR3 nucleotide sequence: TGTGCCAGCAGCCCCCGGCGCTCTGGGGCCAACGTCCTGACTTTC. Drawing the rest from reference TRBV7-2 and TRBJ2-6, the complete variable domain is GAGVSQSPSNKVTEKGKDVELRCDPISGHTALYWYRQSLGQGLEFLIYFQGNSAPDKSGLPSDRFSAERTGGSVSTLTIQRTQQEDSAVYLCASSPRRSGANVLTFGAGSRLTVL.

This clonotype has a handful of counts. This rearrangement joins TRBV5-1 to TRBJ2-4, with TRBD1 as a possible D gene (6 bases). The V gene lost 2 bases and the J gene lost 1 base, with 13 bases spanning the gap. In germline, CDR1 is SGHRS, CDR2 YFSETQ. The CDR3 is 16 residues long. DNA for the CDR3: TGCGCCAGCAGCTTACAGGGTAGCCACGCCAAAAACATTCAGTACTTC. Its protein product is CASSLQGSHAKNIQYF.

This clonotype was counted at least ten times. This chain connects TRBV12-3 or TRBV12-4 to TRBJ2-2; TRBD1 aligns across 7 bases. CDR3 length equals 16 residues. V trimming: 3 bases; J trimming: 7 bases; junction bases outside the gene matches: 11. CDR3 in amino acids: CASSFSDRGRFGELFF. The CDR3 DNA is TGTGCCAGCAGTTTTTCTGATAGGGGGCGATTCGGGGAGCTGTTTTTT.

This clonotype was observed many times. The chain carries TRBV29-1 and TRBJ2-1, with 7 bases identical to TRBD2. Germline V gene sequence: CDR1 SQVTM, CDR2 ANQGSEA. This CDR3 is built from 12 residues. The junction had 1 base not matched to a gene; V was cut back by 3 bases and J by 5 bases. The CDR3 DNA sequence: TGCAGCGTTGAGGGGGGGGACAATGAGCAGTTCTTC. Its protein is CSVEGGDNEQFF.

The table lists this clonotype with many counts. V gene TRBV10-3 combines with J gene TRBJ2-5, with 11 bases that match TRBD2. The CDR3 has 18 residues. Germline values: CDR1 ENHRY, CDR2 SYGVKD. The J segment lost 1 base and the V segment lost 3 bases, leaving 10 bases of the junction unmatched. CDR3 nucleotide sequence: TGTGCCATCAGTGACCCACTGGCCGGGACTAGCGGCCAAGAGACCCAGTACTTC. Amino acid sequence: CAISDPLAGTSGQETQYF.

This clonotype was seen only a few times. This sequence joins TRBV29-1 and TRBJ1-1; D possibly corresponds to TRBD1 (6 bases). The ends were cut back, 6 bases at V and 3 bases at J, with 14 bases in the middle. CDR1 is SQVTM and CDR2 is ANQGSEA in the germline V gene. The CDR3 is 13 amino acids. CDR3 nucleotide sequence: TGCAGCGTGGGGGCCGCAGGGTACACTGAAGCTTTCTTT. It translates to CSVGAAGYTEAFF. Looking up the rest from reference TRBV29-1 and TRBJ1-1 gives the full variable domain: SAVISQKPSRDICQRGTSLTIQCQVDSQVTMMFWYRQQPGQSLTLIATANQGSEATYESGFVIDKFPISRPNLTFSTLTVSNMSPEDSSIYLCSVGAAGYTEAFFGQGTRLTVV.